What follows describes a single T cell receptor (beta chain). This entry belongs to a study of blood T cell repertoires in COVID-19. V lost 4 bases and J lost 0; bases outside the gene matches: 3. This CDR3 comprises 16 residues. The germline V gene has CDR1 LGHDT and CDR2 YNNKEL (reference sequence). Original analysis: Using reference gene primer amplification, nucleated cell counts were estimated. Sequencing was performed with immunoSEQ multiplex PCR; in TCRdb, only in-frame clones are kept and a portion is missing. D and trimming were read from the DNA, whereas the V and J calls and clone size are those reported in that table. In the table there are 350,000 to 450,000 clones, about nine tenths of which are singletons. Participants were aged about 18 to 100 years from about two dozen US areas.

This receptor was identified in a woman between 40 and 55 years old who had been exposed to COVID-19. Sequencing used PBMCs or T cells enriched from blood (not recorded which). The chain recombines TRBV3-1 (or the pseudogene TRBV3-2) with TRBJ1-6; 7 nucleotides align to TRBD1. CDR3 sequence (DNA): TGTGCCAGCAGCCCCAGGGGGAGCTCCTATAATTCACCCCTCCACTTT. The encoded protein is CASSPRGSSYNSPLHF.